Below, one TCR beta chain is given with its context. Antigen specificity is unknown. The data stem from a study of T cell responses to AZD1222 COVID-19 vaccine. Study-level points and caveats: Among the donors, most were white British and more were female, and clonal diversity was possibly underestimated. The study identified only 6 or 7 AZD1222 recipients as seropositive at baseline. It was only after the peak T cell response that any repertoires were sampled. Spike was spanned by vaccine-associated CD4 TCRs, which were dominant at 160-218 and 743-854.

Measured with immunoSEQ multiplex PCR; TCRdb has only the in-frame clones, and not every one. The sample has roughly 110,000 clones; 85% to 90% are singletons. With 7 bases clipped from V and 3 bases from J, the junction kept 11 bases outside the gene matches. CDR1 and CDR2 from the germline V gene are SQVTM and ANQGSEA. This CDR3 comprises 15 residues. Sequences were derived from peripheral blood, sampled on day 0 of AZD1222 vaccination. The receptor was derived from an adult in good health. The V gene is TRBV29-1, the J gene TRBJ1-3, with 8 bases that match TRBD1. In DNA form, the CDR3 reads TGCAGCGCCACCGGGACAGGAGGCGTTGGAAACACCATATATTTT. Translation gives CSATGTGGVGNTIYF.